The source of this TCR beta chain is a study of blood T cell repertoires in COVID-19 (dated by TCRdb to between 2020 and 2021). Broadly, across the study: The collaborator samples originated in the United States, Italy and Spain and spanned the acute and convalescent phases of COVID-19. The prospective study material was composed of cDNA or gDNA derived from T cells, B-cell-depleted T cells, or PBMCs. The dataset comprised deeply sampled blood TCRbeta repertoires from subjects exposed to, actively infected with, or recovered from COVID-19. The repertoires were made available in a free public database intended to serve as a resource for research on the immune response to SARS-CoV-2. Samples were obtained from the ongoing ImmuneRACE study (first 160 participants) and from over a thousand subjects provided by 6 global collaborators. Nearly every sample came with metadata listing a de-identified subject ID, COVID-19 status, age in years and sex. Where available, HLA class I and class II types were obtained from metadata supplied by the sample provider rather than from assay-based typing. Overall study outcomes, separate from this receptor: The quantity of clinical and demographic metadata differed by source and by participant and was supplied without curation.

TCRbeta CDR3 regions were amplified from genomic DNA using the immunoSEQ Assay, a bias-controlled multiplex PCR. In the source study's methods: The number of nucleated cells in each sample was estimated by amplification of reference gene primers within the assay. Sequence reads were collapsed and filtered to measure the absolute abundance of every unique TCRbeta CDR3 rearrangement. Productive Simpson clonality was computed per sample as the square root of Simpson's diversity index over productive rearrangements. Sourced from immuneACCESS, this table was stored by TCRdb with only in-frame sequences that have V and J called. A share of the clones is absent; for the studies checked, an unresolved V gene accounts for under half, and the remainder has no known explanation. Clone size and the V and J calls come from that table; the DNA yielded D and trimming. For this sample the table gives approximately 140,000 clones, of which roughly 87% were detected only once. The top ten hold approximately 3.8% of the sample.

Participants in the prospective study were aged roughly 18 to 90 years, lived in some 24 United States geographic areas, and enrolled through a virtual design. In the prospective study, cohorts were assigned on the basis of participant-reported clinical history obtained from a screening survey and a study questionnaire. Exposed participants had been in contact with someone with a PCR-confirmed or clinician-diagnosed COVID-19 case within 2 weeks of study entry. In the prospective study, mobile phlebotomists collected whole blood, serum and a nasopharyngeal or oropharyngeal swab from each participant. Over a roughly two-month period, participants in the prospective study had the option of providing additional blood draws and questionnaires. Before DNA extraction, prospective study blood samples were shipped either frozen or at room temperature. A note on this clone: Its cognate antigen has yet to be identified. No base quality values were provided; no much bigger clone lies one nucleotide off.

Source material: PBMCs or T cells enriched from blood (not recorded which). The source is a woman aged 40 to 50 who had been exposed to COVID-19.

The bases are TGTGCCACCAGCAGAGATCGTATCTACCAAGAGACCCAGTACTTC. It specifies CATSRDRIYQETQYF. The chain joins TRBV15 to TRBJ2-5; the D gene is not confidently resolved. CDR3 length: 15 amino acids, cysteine to phenylalanine. The sequence is cut down to CDR3 DNA, 45 bases in frame from base 1. The germline V gene (reference sequence) specifies LNHNV as CDR1 and YYDKDF as CDR2. V was cut back by 0 bases and J by 0 bases, leaving a gap of 8 bases between them.